This T cell receptor (beta chain) was recorded in a study of blood T cell repertoires in COVID-19. Overall study context: COVID-19 samples, acute and convalescent, were from the United States, Italy and Spain. Sources were T cells, B-cell-depleted T cells, or PBMCs; the material itself was cDNA or gDNA.

How the authors handled the data: Estimation of nucleated cell counts was performed using reference gene primer amplification. Repertoires were generated with immunoSEQ multiplex PCR, while TCRdb's copy carries only in-frame clones and drops some. V, J and clone size derive from that table, while D and trimming were established from the DNA sequence. The sample records tens of thousands of clones, about 85% being singletons. The CDR3 has 12 amino acids. The germline gives CDR1 LGHDT, CDR2 YNNKEL (reference sequence). V lost 3 bases, J lost 2 bases, and 3 bases lay in between. The TCR was taken from a human donor in a cohort sampled during active COVID-19. The sample consisted of peripheral blood. The chain recombines TRBV3-1 (or the pseudogene TRBV3-2) with TRBJ2-3; D ambiguous. CDR3 nucleotides: TGTGCCAGCAGCCACGTCACAGATACGCAGTATTTT. Translated, it gives CASSHVTDTQYF.